This is a list of T cell receptor beta chains from one sample in a study of T cells in Graves' hyperthyroidism and ophthalmopathy. TCRdb called the multiplex PCR reads again in MiXCR, with one record for every CDR3 protein. This sample has around 350,000 distinct CDR3 sequences, with about 14% found just once. The sequencing sample was made of blood. The receptors derive from a woman under 40 with Graves' ophthalmopathy. Each CDR3 is given with its conserved first and last residue. Only some rows state a clone size, as once, few, many or a class for expanded clones.

many TRBJ2-3 TRBV11-2 CASSLDRGGLAGDWGDTQYF
many TRBJ2-1 TRBV5-1 CASSPGTGRRNEQFF
- TRBJ2-1 TRBV20-1 CSGLAGGLAHNEQFF
many TRBJ2-5 TRBV28 CASSLPSRETQYF
many TRBJ2-5 TRBV4-1 CASSQDLPGSETQYF
- TRBJ1-1 TRBV5-5 CASSWRDRNTEAFF
many TRBJ1-5 TRBV12-3/TRBV12-4 CASTSIEQPINQPQHF
many TRBJ2-3 TRBV5-1 CASSLGTGIPDTQYF
many TRBJ2-7 TRBV11-2 CASSLPTGGYEQYF
many TRBJ1-5 TRBV2 CASTTGGSNQPQHF
many TRBJ2-7 TRBV6-1 CASSPLAGGFSPSSEQYF
- TRBJ2-7 TRBV30 CAWGLAGEQYF
few TRBJ1-5 TRBV14 CASSQDGGWNQPQHF
- TRBJ1-2 TRBV20-1 CSARDRLGTGANYGYTF
many TRBJ2-3 TRBV7-3 CASSKQDRGTQYF
- TRBJ1-2 TRBV5-4 CASSFDTAGYAYTF
few TRBJ2-7 TRBV7-6 CASSLTQGQYYEQYF
many TRBJ1-2 TRBV3-1 CASSHWGTGGSDGYTF
- TRBJ2-5 TRBV6-1 CASTLLRGSQETQYF
few TRBJ2-7 TRBV4-1 CASSQVLAGVYGQYF
- TRBJ2-1 TRBV6-5 CASSYAVAGSYEQFF
- TRBJ2-5 TRBV28 CASSVSASGSGMGSQETQYF
many TRBJ1-5 TRBV10-3 CAISRDRGNNQPQHF
- TRBJ2-3 TRBV6-9 CASSYWRGGTDMQYF
- TRBJ2-1 TRBV12-3/TRBV12-4 CASTLRAGVNEQFF
many TRBJ2-1 TRBV5-1 CASSIGLGPEANNEQFF
few TRBJ2-5 TRBV7-2 CASSRDVSGGRETQYF
many TRBJ1-2 TRBV20-1 CSARDQGSPGTSYGYTF
many TRBJ2-3 TRBV28 CASSLEGGGTDTQYF
- TRBJ2-1 TRBV10-3 CAISESEEQFF
few TRBJ2-1 TRBV6-1 CASSPESRENEQFF
- TRBJ2-7 TRBV12-3/TRBV12-4 CASSLALSPNPYEQYF
- TRBJ2-3 TRBV27 CASSRARGGGTDTQYF
few TRBJ1-2 TRBV10-3 CAINQQQDRTYGYTF
many TRBJ1-1 TRBV28 CASRSVEARGTEAFF
many TRBJ1-2 TRBV27 CASRGRAYGYTF
many TRBJ2-7 TRBV28 CASSLLGSGQIHEQYF
many TRBJ2-6 TRBV2 CASSPGGGGANVLTF
once TRBJ2-7 TRBV27 CASSLLPGTFLHEQYF
many TRBJ2-7 TRBV2 CATSGAAPQYF
few TRBJ2-1 TRBV5-4 CASSRGVAGGLTNEQFF
many TRBJ1-1 TRBV3-1 CASSDSRMNTEAFF
- TRBJ2-5 TRBV2 CASSDARTGAETQYF
- TRBJ2-1 TRBV6-9 CASSYVGTSPYNEQFF
few TRBJ1-4 TRBV29-1 CSVEGQSTNEKLFF
many TRBJ2-2 TRBV6-1 CASSELQWGHTNTGELFF
few TRBJ1-3 TRBV6-2/TRBV6-3 CASSYGTGTGNTIYF
many TRBJ1-1 TRBV13 CASSPQGTANTEAFF
many TRBJ2-3 TRBV12-3/TRBV12-4 CASSLLTGGTDTQYF
many TRBJ1-5 TRBV7-2 CASSPRAGRGDQPQHF
many TRBJ2-1 TRBV7-2 CASSSGQKPQFF
many TRBJ2-5 TRBV5-6 CASSLDVRQETQYF